The 23 T cell receptor beta chains listed next were all sequenced from one sample in a study of molecular identifiers for immune sequencing clone quantification. TCRdb re-derived calls from the PCR reads in MiXCR, one entry per CDR3 protein. Of about half a million distinct CDR3 sequences detected, around 21% appear once; the ten largest clones hold 0.84%. Sequencing was carried out using naive CD8+ T cells from blood, with Jurkat cell RNA spiked in. As to subset: FACS-sorted CD8+CD4-CCR7+CD45RA+ naive T cells. The receptor source for this set is a human donor in good health. Some libraries in this study had Jurkat cell RNA spiked in.

In regard to this clonotype: A single base separates this from a much larger clone, so it may be a read error. The rearrangement links TRBV27 to TRBJ2-7; weak D call: TRBD1 (6 bases). The J call is uncertain, as TRBJ2-1 better fits the DNA end. The CDR3 has 14 residues. Germline-derived CDR1 and CDR2 are MNHEY and SMNVEV (reference sequence). The CDR3 nucleotides read TGTGCCAGCAGTTTATTTGGGGGCCCCTACGAGCAGTTCTTC. It encodes CASSLFGGPYEQFF.

A note on this clonotype: Just one base apart from a much larger clone, this may be a read error. Here the CDR3 omits its conserved ending phenylalanine or tryptophan, so a read error is the likely source. The rearrangement links TRBV4-2 to TRBJ1-1, with 9 bases matching TRBD1. Germline values: CDR1 LGHNA, CDR2 YNFKEQ. V dropped 3 bases and J dropped 4; count of bases not matched to a gene: 12. The CDR3 sequence is 17 residues long. In DNA, the CDR3 is TGTGCCAGCAGCCAGGAGCGGACAGGGGTCTCAGGCACTGAAGCTTTCCTT. Translated, it gives CASSQERTGVSGTEAFL.

The rearrangement joins TRBV10-3 to TRBJ2-7, with a weak D call TRBD2 (5 bases). V lost 10 bases to trimming and J lost 5 bases, with 18 bases between them. Germline CDR1 reads ENHRY; CDR2 reads SYGVKD. CDR3 size: 13 residues. The DNA of the CDR3 is TGTGCCACCGCGATGAACGAGAGGGACGAGCAGTACTTC. This sequence encodes CATAMNERDEQYF.

This clonotype has ten or more counts. The chain has TRBV2 and TRBJ2-3; the match to TRBD2 covers 12 bases. CDR1 and CDR2 from the germline V gene are SNHLY and FYNNEI. This CDR3 region has 17 residues. J gave up 2 bases and V 4 bases, and 7 bases lay outside the gene matches. The CDR3 region is CASSGRLAGESTDTQYF. CDR3 in DNA: TGTGCCAGCAGTGGACGACTAGCGGGGGAATCCACAGATACGCAGTATTTT.

About this clonotype itself: Given the absence of the conserved phenylalanine or tryptophan at the CDR3 end, a read error is likely. This chain joins TRBV3-1 and TRBJ2-7, with D perhaps TRBD2 (5 bases). Germline assignment: CDR1 LGHDT and CDR2 YNNKEL (reference sequence). Between the trimmed V and J ends, which lost 2 bases and 4 bases, there was a span of 6 bases. The CDR3 spans 12 residues. The CDR3 region has the DNA TGTGCCAGCAGCCAATGGGAGTACGAGCAGTACCTC. Translating it yields CASSQWEYEQYL.

About this clonotype: A read error may be the cause here, since a much bigger clone is one base away. V gene TRBV4-3 combines with J gene TRBJ2-7; 12 bases are shared with TRBD2. Germline CDR1 LGHNA, CDR2 YSLEER. The V segment lost 0 bases and the J segment 4 bases; nucleotides outside the gene matches: 10. The CDR3 sequence is 18 residues long. This CDR3 is CASSQDSSGRDRWYEQYF. The DNA of the CDR3 is TGCGCCAGCAGCCAAGATTCTAGCGGGAGGGACCGCTGGTACGAGCAGTACTTC.

The chain carries TRBV6-5 and TRBJ1-1, with D maybe TRBD1 (5 bases). Looked up from germline, CDR1 is MNHEY and CDR2 is SVGAGI. The CDR3 loop spans 13 amino acids. Trimming removed 10 bases from V and 1 base from J, with 13 bases in between. The CDR3: CATGGDWNTEAFF. DNA for the CDR3: TGTGCCACTGGGGGGGATTGGAACACTGAAGCTTTCTTT.

This clonotype was found a few times. The chain employs TRBV20-1 and TRBJ1-4; D is unclear. V gave up 3 bases and J gave up 3 bases, with 11 bases separating them. Germline lookup yields CDR1 DFQATT and CDR2 SNEGSKA (reference sequence). The CDR3 covers 14 residues. CDR3 DNA: TGCAGTGCTAGGGCCAGATACTCTAATGAAAAACTGTTTTTT. It encodes CSARARYSNEKLFF.

This clonotype was detected only a few times. The chain uses TRBV6-1 and TRBJ1-5, with D perhaps TRBD1 (5 bases). The V end was cut by 6 bases, the J end by 0 bases, with 12 bases between. CDR1 and CDR2 (germline): MNHNS, SASEGT. The CDR3 has 15 amino acids. The CDR3 nucleotides read TGTGCCAGCAGGGCGCGGGGGTATAGCAATCAGCCCCAGCATTTT. This codes for CASRARGYSNQPQHF.

This chain uses TRBV20-1 with TRBJ2-1, with D possibly matching TRBD2 (7 bases). This CDR3 comprises 15 residues. The germline CDR1 and CDR2 sequences are DFQATT and SNEGSKA (reference sequence). V dropped 1 base and J dropped 6 bases, with 16 bases sitting between them. CDR3 DNA: TGCAGTGCTAGAGTATGGAGGGAGGGGGGCAATGAGCAGTTCTTC. As protein: CSARVWREGGNEQFF.

V and J are TRBV30 and TRBJ2-4; maybe TRBD1 (5 bases). CDR1 and CDR2 (germline): GTSNPN, SVGIG (reference sequence). This CDR3 spans 13 amino acids. The V end was cut by 4 bases, the J end by 3 bases, with 10 bases between. CDR3 DNA: TGTGCCTGGAATGAAAGGGGCAAAAACATTCAGTACTTC. Translation gives CAWNERGKNIQYF.

Only a few counts were recorded for this clonotype. V usage is TRBV19 and J usage is TRBJ1-2, with a weak D call TRBD1 (6 bases). CDR1 is LNHDA and CDR2 is SQIVND in the germline V gene (reference sequence). V was shortened by 6 bases and J by 9 bases, with 20 bases between the two germline ends. This CDR3 is 14 amino acids long. CDR3 in amino acids: CASRRRTEVRSYTF. Written as DNA, the CDR3 is TGTGCCAGTAGGAGGAGGACAGAAGTACGGAGCTACACCTTC.

In this sample, this clonotype turned up many times. The chain joins TRBV6-5 to TRBJ2-3; D unclear. V lost 5 bases, J lost 5 bases, and 11 bases lay in between. Germline values: CDR1 MNHEY, CDR2 SVGAGI. The CDR3 is made up of 13 amino acids. This CDR3 is CASSPKTVDTQYF. The CDR3 DNA follows: TGTGCCAGCAGTCCAAAGACGGTAGATACGCAGTATTTT.

J is TRBJ2-7 and V is TRBV20-1, with D possibly TRBD2 on 6 matching bases. Germline CDR1 DFQATT, CDR2 SNEGSKA (reference sequence). V shed 3 bases and J shed 4 bases, with 19 bases lying between them. There are 15 residues in the CDR3. CDR3 in amino acids: CSASPETGSRYEQYF. The CDR3 DNA sequence: TGCAGTGCTAGCCCTGAAACCGGGAGTAGGTACGAGCAGTACTTC.

This clonotype was recorded many times. This chain links TRBV11-2 with TRBJ2-5; the D gene is possibly TRBD2 (5 bases). V was trimmed by 4 bases and J by 2 bases, leaving 8 bases between them. Germline CDR1 reads SGHAT; CDR2 reads FQNNGV. The CDR3 has 13 residues. The CDR3 loop reads CASSSSGQETQYF. CDR3 bases: TGTGCCAGCAGCTCCTCGGGGCAAGAGACCCAGTACTTC.

Comments on this clonotype: Germline and junction disagree at one end, which may indicate a read error. The V call is TRBV5-6, the J call TRBJ2-3; no firm D call. This CDR3 region has 13 residues. CDR1 SGHDT and CDR2 YYEEEE come from the germline V gene. DNA of the CDR3: TGTGCCAGCAGCTCAGACATCACAGATATGCAGTATTTT. Translated, it gives CASSSDITDMQYF. The entire variable domain, with the rest obtained from reference TRBV5-6 and TRBJ2-3, is as follows: DAGVTQSPTHLIKTRGQQVTLRCSPKSGHDTVSWYQQALGQGPQFIFQYYEEEERQRGNFPDRFSGHQFPNYSSELNVNALLLGDSALYLCASSSDITDMQYFGPGTRLTVL.

V is TRBV9 and J is TRBJ2-7, with a tentative D call TRBD2 (5 bases). V gave up 4 bases and J gave up 0 bases, with 14 bases separating them. The CDR3 runs to 15 residues. The V gene's germline CDR1 is SGDLS and CDR2 YYNGEE. The DNA for the CDR3 is TGTGCCAGCAGCTCCTCGACGGGGAGCTCCTACGAGCAGTACTTC. Translating gives CASSSSTGSSYEQYF.

This clonotype was recorded a few times. This rearrangement joins TRBV27 to TRBJ2-7; D might be TRBD2 (6 bases). Trimming stripped 0 bases from V and 2 bases from J, with 14 bases between. The CDR3 has 16 residues. Looked up from germline, CDR1 is MNHEY and CDR2 is SMNVEV (reference sequence). CDR3: CASSLSAGTPAYEQYF. The CDR3 DNA reads TGTGCCAGCAGTTTATCGGCCGGGACTCCAGCCTACGAGCAGTACTTC.

The rearrangement links TRBV30 to TRBJ2-7; D tentatively fits TRBD1 or TRBD2 (5 bases each). V was cut by 5 bases and J by 5 bases, with 13 bases left in between. Germline V gives CDR1 GTSNPN, CDR2 SVGIG (reference sequence). The CDR3 is 12 residues long. The CDR3 is CAWGAVGNEQYF. The CDR3 DNA reads TGTGCCTGGGGGGCGGTCGGGAACGAGCAGTACTTC.

This clonotype was counted a few times. A read error may account for a junction end that differs from germline. This chain links TRBV4-3 with TRBJ2-1; unclear D gene. Germline CDR1 reads LGHNA; CDR2 reads YSLEER. This CDR3 has 14 amino acids. CDR3 protein: CAGSQGVGTGEQFF. CDR3 in DNA: TGCGCCGGCAGCCAAGGTGTCGGCACGGGTGAGCAGTTCTTC.

This clonotype was seen only a few times. The chain is built from TRBV4-3 and TRBJ1-1, with a tentative D call TRBD1 (5 bases). Trimming removed 0 bases from V and 4 bases from J, with 15 bases in between. The CDR3 contains 16 residues. Germline V lookup: CDR1 LGHNA, CDR2 YSLEER. CDR3 loop: CASSQEGEGPFTEAFF. As DNA, the CDR3 is TGCGCCAGCAGCCAAGAAGGTGAGGGGCCGTTCACTGAAGCTTTCTTT.

The chain carries TRBV4-3 and TRBJ2-7; possible D gene TRBD2, 6 bases. The V gene's germline CDR1 is LGHNA and CDR2 YSLEER. Trimming took off 0 bases at V and 0 bases at J, with 15 bases between the two ends. CDR3 length equals 17 residues. The CDR3 DNA is TGCGCCAGCAGCCAAGAGGTATTGGAGGGACTCTCCTACGAGCAGTACTTC. Translated, it gives CASSQEVLEGLSYEQYF.

Many counts were recorded for this clonotype. The CDR3 DNA reads TGTGCCTGGAGTGAGATCGGACAGGGCAATGATGAGCAGTTCTTC. Translating it yields CAWSEIGQGNDEQFF. The chain recombines TRBV30 with TRBJ2-1; 8 bases are a match to TRBD1. The CDR3 sequence is 15 residues long. Germline V gives CDR1 GTSNPN, CDR2 SVGIG (reference sequence). The junction had 10 bases not matched to a gene; V was cut back by 1 base and J by 8 bases.